A selection of T cell receptor beta chains follows, all from one sample in a study of OX40 agonist ivuxolimab in advanced cancers. Libraries were prepared by immunoSEQ multiplex PCR; TCRdb keeps only in-frame clonotypes and omits some of them. Of about 31,000 clones in the sample, 65% to 90% were seen once. The starting material was CD4+ or CD8+ T cells sorted from blood, obtained in a trial of the OX40 agonist ivuxolimab. The receptors originated from an adult with an advanced solid tumor such as melanoma, head and neck, liver or kidney cancer. Both conserved end residues are part of each CDR3.

CDR3aa: CASSLLVTGQGFETQYF
v_gene: TRBV5-5

CDR3aa: CATSRVSTGELFF
v_gene: TRBV15

CDR3aa: CASSEGSDEQFF
v_gene: TRBV6-4

CDR3aa: CASSSTRDRGIYNEQYF
v_gene: TRBV5-6

CDR3aa: CASSGRTPYQETQYF
v_gene: TRBV6-1

CDR3aa: CASSSSGGFGYTF
v_gene: TRBV5-6

CDR3aa: CASSSNRDRTEAFF
v_gene: TRBV7-9

CDR3aa: CASSGRDRVTYEQYF
v_gene: TRBV5-6

CDR3aa: CASGVDNYNEQFF
v_gene: TRBV12-5

CDR3aa: CASSQGAGVRTDTQYF
v_gene: TRBV9

CDR3aa: CASSYYLTGGVYEQYF
v_gene: TRBV6-6

CDR3aa: CASSPEYGTDTQYF
v_gene: TRBV13

CDR3aa: CASSPGITSNQPQHF
v_gene: TRBV19

CDR3aa: CASSQEQSFNQPQHF
v_gene: TRBV4-1

CDR3aa: CASSLSGADTQYF
v_gene: TRBV19

CDR3aa: CASSSGLPPGHF
v_gene: TRBV5-5

CDR3aa: CASSVASPGADGYTF
v_gene: TRBV9

CDR3aa: CASRPSGTLKETQYF
v_gene: TRBV10-2

CDR3aa: CASSSTVTDTQYF
v_gene: TRBV7-9

CDR3aa: CAIRDQLAGGPEQFF
v_gene: TRBV10-3

CDR3aa: CAISEVRPTDTQYF
v_gene: TRBV10-3

CDR3aa: CASSHGTGPNQPQHF
v_gene: TRBV27

CDR3aa: CAAGSNSYNEQFF
v_gene: TRBV6-5

CDR3aa: CASSLVNQANYGYTF
v_gene: TRBV28

CDR3aa: CASSPDSVGQPQHF
v_gene: TRBV4-3

CDR3aa: CASSEAQTGAGANVLTF
v_gene: TRBV6-1

CDR3aa: CASSEITGSGETQYF
v_gene: TRBV5-6

CDR3aa: CASREQGGKEKLFF
v_gene: TRBV6-1

CDR3aa: CASSELGSYEQYF
v_gene: TRBV6-1

CDR3aa: CASSPSGQSSYNEQFF
v_gene: TRBV18

CDR3aa: CASSESEGYEQYF
v_gene: TRBV10-1

CDR3aa: CASSLSGRRKETQYF
v_gene: TRBV27

CDR3aa: CASSEYTHRGYGYTF
v_gene: TRBV25-1

CDR3aa: CASTSDRENQPQHF
v_gene: TRBV28

CDR3aa: CASSILGGILYGYTF
v_gene: TRBV19

CDR3aa: CAISEIQGVGNTIYF
v_gene: TRBV10-3

CDR3aa: CSVQGARGYTF
v_gene: TRBV29-1

CDR3aa: CASSPGSGNEQFF
v_gene: TRBV7-6

CDR3aa: CSVDERGRAYNEQFF
v_gene: TRBV29-1

CDR3aa: CASSLNLGLAYEQYF
v_gene: TRBV5-1

CDR3aa: CASSQGRFSGAEQFF
v_gene: TRBV4-3

CDR3aa: CASSYGSSYNEQFF
v_gene: TRBV19

CDR3aa: CAISQEVGHEQYF
v_gene: TRBV10-3

CDR3aa: CASRPGAGQPYEQYF
v_gene: TRBV5-1

CDR3aa: CASSMEHGTSGYEQYF
v_gene: TRBV19

CDR3aa: CASSHSAGGVSYEQYF
v_gene: TRBV5-6

CDR3aa: CASSSLGDFGYTF
v_gene: TRBV7-3

CDR3aa: CASKPWGGDEQFF
v_gene: TRBV27

CDR3aa: CAWSDQTGRAYEQYF
v_gene: TRBV30

CDR3aa: CASSGLETENTEAFF
v_gene: TRBV28

CDR3aa: CASSTIGLAGVYEQYF
v_gene: TRBV28

CDR3aa: CASSVWHRGDSDEQYF
v_gene: TRBV19